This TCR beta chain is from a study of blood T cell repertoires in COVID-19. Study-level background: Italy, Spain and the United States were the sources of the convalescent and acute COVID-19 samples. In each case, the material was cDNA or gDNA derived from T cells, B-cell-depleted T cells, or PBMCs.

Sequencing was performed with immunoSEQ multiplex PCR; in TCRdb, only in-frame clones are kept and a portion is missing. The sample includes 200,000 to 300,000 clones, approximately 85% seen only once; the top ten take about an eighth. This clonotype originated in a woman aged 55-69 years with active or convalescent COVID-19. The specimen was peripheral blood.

The CDR3 coding sequence is TGTGCCAGCACCCGCCCGGGCAGGGCGGGGGAAAAACTGTTTTTT. Protein product: CASTRPGRAGEKLFF. This rearrangement joins TRBV2 to TRBJ1-4; D might be TRBD1 (5 bases). Trimming left V 7 bases short and J 8 bases short, with 20 bases between. This CDR3 has 15 residues. Germline values: CDR1 SNHLY, CDR2 FYNNEI.